These 8 T cell receptor beta chains share one sample of origin, sequenced in a study of T cell changes during pregnancy in multiple sclerosis. Data came from immunoSEQ multiplex PCR; TCRdb stores just in-frame clones and leaves some out. The sample holds about 97,000 clones, just over 90% seen once. The sample here was peripheral blood, taken in the second trimester of pregnancy. These receptors were collected from a female donor in good health, enrolled as a control in a pregnancy study.

This chain connects TRBV28 to TRBJ2-1; maybe TRBD2 (5 bases). Germline V gene sequence: CDR1 MDHEN, CDR2 SYDVKM. Trimming left V 5 bases short and J 8 bases short, with 16 bases between. The length of the CDR3 is 14 residues. Here the CDR3 reads CASSVTGLRDEQFF. The DNA for the CDR3 is TGTGCCAGCAGTGTAACCGGACTTCGGGATGAGCAGTTCTTC.

This clone was picked up a small number of times. This sequence joins TRBV18 and TRBJ1-1; 7 bases align to TRBD1. The CDR3 sequence is 16 residues long. The J segment lost 0 bases and the V segment lost 1 base, leaving 5 bases of the junction unmatched. Germline V CDR1 and CDR2: KGHSH, LQKENI. CDR3 amino acids: CASSPLDRSMNTEAFF. CDR3 nucleotide sequence: TGTGCCAGCTCACCACTGGACAGGTCGATGAACACTGAAGCTTTCTTT. The complete variable domain, with remaining parts taken from reference TRBV18 and TRBJ1-1, reads NAGVMQNPRHLVRRRGQEARLRCSPMKGHSHVYWYRQLPEEGLKFMVYLQKENIIDESGMPKERFSAEFPKEGPSILRIQQVVRGDSAAYFCASSPLDRSMNTEAFFGQGTRLTVV.

The CDR3 DNA follows: TGTGCCAGCAGTTTTCGGGGAGGACTACGGGATGAGCAGTTCTTC. Encoded protein: CASSFRGGLRDEQFF. The chain couples TRBV27 to TRBJ2-1; a weak D match, TRBD2 (6 bases). Deletions cut 3 bases from V and 8 bases from J, with 17 bases between. CDR1 and CDR2 from the germline V gene are MNHEY and SMNVEV (reference sequence). This CDR3 spans 15 amino acids.

The chain couples TRBV7-2 to TRBJ1-2; 7 positions agree with TRBD1. Trimming took 3 bases from V and 6 from J; bases not matched to a gene: 13. The CDR3 loop spans 16 amino acids. The V gene's germline CDR1 is SGHTA and CDR2 FQGNSA. This CDR3 reads CASSLLMTGQSHGYTF. The CDR3 nucleotides are TGTGCCAGCAGCTTGCTGATGACGGGACAGAGCCATGGCTACACCTTC. The full variable domain, its missing parts supplied by reference TRBV7-2 and TRBJ1-2, is GAGVSQSPSNKVTEKGKDVELRCDPISGHTALYWYRQSLGQGLEFLIYFQGNSAPDKSGLPSDRFSAERTGGSVSTLTIQRTQQEDSAVYLCASSLLMTGQSHGYTFGSGTRLTVV.

This clone was observed once. V and J are TRBV15 and TRBJ2-5; possibly TRBD2 for D (6 bases). CDR1 and CDR2 from the germline V gene are LNHNV and YYDKDF (reference sequence). The CDR3 is 14 residues long. V was shortened by 3 bases and J by 3 bases, with 11 bases between the two germline ends. The CDR3 DNA reads as TGTGCCACCAGCAGGTGGAGGGTGGAAGAGACCCAGTACTTC. Protein product: CATSRWRVEETQYF.

V and J are TRBV6-5 and TRBJ2-2; D unclear. The V gene lost 2 bases and the J gene lost 3 bases, with 7 bases spanning the gap. The CDR3 has 14 amino acids. Germline CDR1 MNHEY, CDR2 SVGAGI. In DNA form, the CDR3 reads TGTGCCAGCAGTTACCAGTCTTACACCGGGGAGCTGTTTTTT. Encoded protein: CASSYQSYTGELFF.

The V and J genes are TRBV20-1 and TRBJ1-1; weak D call: TRBD1 (5 bases). The germline V and J ends were trimmed by 6 bases and 7 bases, with 9 bases remaining between them. Germline V gives CDR1 DFQATT, CDR2 SNEGSKA (reference sequence). This CDR3 has 10 amino acids. CDR3 in amino acids: CSAHDSEAFF. The CDR3 DNA reads as TGCAGTGCCCACGACAGTGAAGCTTTCTTT.

The rearrangement joins TRBV29-1 to TRBJ1-3; 10 bases line up with TRBD1. The germline V gene encodes CDR1 SQVTM and CDR2 ANQGSEA. The CDR3 covers 12 residues. Trimming cost V 8 bases and J 7 bases; bases outside gene matches: 5. This CDR3 reads CSTRTGGNTIYF. The CDR3 bases are TGCAGCACGAGGACAGGGGGGAACACCATATATTTT.